This TCR beta chain came from a study of regulatory T cells in long-lasting Graves disease. Study conclusions and caveats: New patients shared fewer public clonotypes (around 880) than persistent patients did (around 2,900). Sampling was limited to peripheral blood rather than thyroid tissue.

In building TCR beta libraries, iRepertoire HTBI primers were used together with Arm-PCR of CDR3 regions. TCRdb reprocessed the multiplex PCR reads via MiXCR and lists one record per CDR3 protein. The table has roughly 500,000 distinct CDR3 sequences, about 14% seen once. Noted time point: newly diagnosed GD, antithyroid drugs for less than 3 months. PBMC-extracted RNA yielded the TCR library. Concerning this clonotype itself: Its antigen is not known.

The CDR3 is 15 residues long. V was pared by 3 bases and J by 3 bases, with 4 bases of the junction left unmatched. The germline V gene has CDR1 MNHEY and CDR2 SMNVEV (reference sequence). The sample was also reused in another study, on T cells in Graves' hyperthyroidism and ophthalmopathy. That source reports: Graves' hyperthyroidism without ophthalmopathy progression within 18 months was termed stable. The blood repertoire included most of the expanded thyroid clonotypes above 0.001.

The sequencing used peripheral blood mononuclear cells (PBMCs), collected at new diagnosis, from a patient treated with antithyroid drugs. The chain is built from TRBV27 and TRBJ2-5, with 10 nucleotides matching TRBD2. This TCR was sampled from a woman between 50 and 59 years old with Graves disease. The CDR3 DNA is TGTGCCAGCAGTTTCGTACTAGCGGGAAAAGAGACCCAGTACTTC. It codes for CASSFVLAGKETQYF.